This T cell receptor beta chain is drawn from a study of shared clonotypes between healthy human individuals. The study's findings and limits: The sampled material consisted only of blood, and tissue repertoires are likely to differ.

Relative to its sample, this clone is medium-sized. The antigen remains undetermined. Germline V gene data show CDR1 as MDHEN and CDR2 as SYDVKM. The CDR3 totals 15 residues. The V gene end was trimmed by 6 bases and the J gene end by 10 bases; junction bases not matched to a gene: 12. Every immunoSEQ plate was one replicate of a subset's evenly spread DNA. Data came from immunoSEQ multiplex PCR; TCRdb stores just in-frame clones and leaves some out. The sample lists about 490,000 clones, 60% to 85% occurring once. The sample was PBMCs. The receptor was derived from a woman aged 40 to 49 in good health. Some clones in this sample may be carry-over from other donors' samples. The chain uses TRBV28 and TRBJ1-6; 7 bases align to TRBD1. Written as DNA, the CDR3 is TGTGCCAGCAGCCCACCGGGACAGCGTATCTCACCCCTCCACTTT. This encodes CASSPPGQRISPLHF. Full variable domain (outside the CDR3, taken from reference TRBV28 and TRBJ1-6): DVKVTQSSRYLVKRTGEKVFLECVQDMDHENMFWYRQDPGLGLRLIYFSYDVKMKEKGDIPEGYSVSREKKERFSLILESASTNQTSMYLCASSPPGQRISPLHFGNGTRLTVT.